This T cell receptor (beta chain) was identified in a study of T cells after yellow fever vaccination. The overall study: Some fractions had low cell numbers, and these were prepared with SMART-Seq v4 Ultra Low Input.

Whole-study findings and limits: Once the booster was given, most primary-vaccination clones reappeared, at 95% to 98% for CD4 and roughly 85% for CD8. There was a possibility that FACS-sorted repertoires contained abundant clonotypes contaminating from the bulk population.

The study made its TCR cDNA through 5'RACE template switching. That step introduced a universal primer site along with UMIs. TCRdb re-derived calls from the 5' RACE reads in MiXCR, one entry per CDR3 protein. The sample shows under 600,000 distinct CDR3 sequences, just over 20% of them seen only once. The CDR3 has 16 residues. Germline CDR1 and CDR2: SQVTM and ANQGSEA. V was trimmed by 3 bases and J by 0 bases, leaving 15 bases between them. Turning to this clonotype: Its antigen is unidentified.

The clonotype comes from a man younger than 35 who received the YFV17D yellow fever vaccine. The chain recombines TRBV29-1 with TRBJ2-1, with D perhaps being TRBD1 or TRBD2 (5 bases each). Specimen: PBMCs, collected approximately 22 days after the first yellow fever vaccination. DNA for the CDR3: TGCAGCGTTGATGGGGGTAGGAAAAGCTCCTACAATGAGCAGTTCTTC. Translation gives CSVDGGRKSSYNEQFF.